The text below deals with one T cell receptor beta chain. No antigen is known for it. Per-base quality was not reported, and no clone a single base away is much larger than it. Collaborating institutions collected whole blood in K2EDTA tubes following their own protocols. For TCRbeta analysis, collaborators shipped samples in one of three forms: frozen whole blood, isolated PBMCs, or DNA extracted from either of those sample types. This sample was included in a study of blood T cell repertoires in COVID-19 (TCRdb year 2020). Concerning the study at large: The collaborator samples originated in the United States, Italy and Spain and spanned the acute and convalescent phases of COVID-19. The prospective study material was composed of cDNA or gDNA derived from T cells, B-cell-depleted T cells, or PBMCs. Subjects who had been exposed to COVID-19, were actively infected with it, or had recovered from it provided the deeply sampled blood TCRbeta repertoires that made up the dataset. The repertoires were released in a freely available public database intended as a resource for research on the immune response to SARS-CoV-2. The samples were drawn from two sources: the first 160 participants of the ongoing ImmuneRACE study, and 1,000 to 1,500 subjects contributed by 6 global collaborators. Nearly every sample came with metadata listing a de-identified subject ID, COVID-19 status, age in years and sex. Where available, HLA class I and class II types were taken from metadata supplied by the sample provider and were not determined by assay-based typing. The research as a whole found: The quantity of clinical and demographic metadata differed by source and by participant and was supplied without curation.

TCRbeta CDR3 regions were amplified from genomic DNA by means of the immunoSEQ Assay, a bias-controlled multiplex PCR. Turning to the authors' computational methods: The number of nucleated cells in each sample was estimated by amplification of reference gene primers within the assay. To quantify the absolute abundance of each unique TCRbeta CDR3 rearrangement, sequence reads were collapsed and filtered. For each sample, productive Simpson clonality was calculated as the square root of Simpson's diversity index across productive rearrangements. TCRdb re-hosts the immuneACCESS table, in-frame sequences only. Its copies lack some clones; in the studies checked, an unresolved V gene accounts for under half of them, and the cause for the rest is not known. Clone size and V and J calls were adopted from that table, with D and trimming inferred from the DNA. The table for this sample lists roughly 140,000 clones; roughly 80% of them were counted only once. Roughly 8.7% of the sample comes from the top ten.

Unmatched junction bases come to 5, with V trimmed by 0 bases and J by 3 bases. The CDR3 holds 16 amino acids from the cysteine to the phenylalanine. Only CDR3 DNA remains: 48 bases, in frame from the first base. Taken from the germline V gene (reference sequence), the CDR1 and CDR2 loops are SGHAT and FQDESV. Rearrangement joined TRBV11-1 to TRBJ2-7, and 10 bases in between align with TRBD2. The sample comprised peripheral blood. This clonotype originated in a man between 50 and 59 years old with active or convalescent COVID-19. The CDR3 protein sequence reads: CASSLASGRALYEQYF. Read as DNA, the sequence is TGTGCCAGCAGCTTAGCAAGCGGGAGGGCCCTCTACGAGCAGTACTTC.